This T cell receptor beta chain came from a study of cytomegalovirus exposure and HLA in healthy donors. PCR was performed using 60 Vbeta and 13 Jbeta primers. Measured with immunoSEQ multiplex PCR; TCRdb has only the in-frame clones, and not every one. The table includes 150,000 to 160,000 clones, roughly three quarters detected once. The germline CDR1 and CDR2 sequences are MNHEY and SMNVEV (reference sequence). The junction had 10 bases not matched to a gene; V was cut back by 4 bases and J by 1 base. The CDR3 is made up of 18 amino acids. This TCR was recovered from a man aged 25-45 years in good health and CMV-seropositive. The sample comprised PBMCs. The chain recombines TRBV27 with TRBJ2-1; 10 positions match TRBD2. Here the CDR3 reads CASSSIIAGGRSYNEQFF. CDR3 in DNA: TGTGCCAGCAGTTCAATTATAGCGGGAGGAAGGTCCTACAATGAGCAGTTCTTC.